This T cell receptor beta chain was recovered during a study of T cells in Graves' hyperthyroidism and ophthalmopathy. This clonotype was observed at least ten times. The antigen remains unidentified. Study observations and caveats: The majority of expanded thyroid clonotypes above 0.001 also appeared in blood. A model using 13 V-J features told ophthalmopathy apart from stable hyperthyroidism.

J lost 5 bases, V lost 6 bases, and 4 bases had no gene match. In germline, CDR1 is SNHLY, CDR2 FYNNEI. The CDR3 is made up of 14 amino acids. Amplification targeted TCR beta CDR3 regions from RNA transcripts. First-round RT-PCR with HTBI primers amplified the TCR CDR3 region. TCRdb analysed the multiplex PCR reads with MiXCR anew, one entry per CDR3 protein. This table has some 600,000 distinct CDR3 sequences, around 13% appearing once. PBMCs were obtained from about 9.9 ml fresh peripheral blood. The V and J genes are TRBV2 and TRBJ2-2, with 9 bases lining up with TRBD1. The sequenced sample was blood. The source of this sequence is a woman aged 25 to 39 with Graves' hyperthyroidism that later progressed to Graves' ophthalmopathy. CDR3 nucleotide sequence: TGTGCCAGCAGGCTGACAGGGGGTACCGGGGAGCTGTTTTTT. Its translation: CASRLTGGTGELFF.